This T cell receptor (beta chain) was found in a study of tumor-infiltrating lymphocytes in primary liver carcinoma. A primer in the constant region served to generate TCR beta cDNA from roughly 450 ng of total RNA. Library construction for TCR beta comprised three nested multiplex PCR rounds performed with slightly modified ARM-PCR. TRBV1-TRBV30 forward primers and a C-beta reverse primer were used in the first two PCR rounds, which each ran for about 9 cycles. TCRdb analysed the multiplex PCR reads with MiXCR anew, one entry per CDR3 protein. Here the sample spans 100,000 to 150,000 distinct CDR3 sequences, 55% to 75% being singletons. CDR3 length equals 13 residues. Between the trimmed V and J ends, which lost 2 bases and 1 base, there was a span of 8 bases. From germline, CDR1 is SQVTM and CDR2 ANQGSEA. Details on this clonotype: Without the conserved terminal phenylalanine or tryptophan, this CDR3 likely stems from a read error.

Each 20-30 mg portion of unsorted bulk tissue served as the source for co-extraction of RNA and DNA. Sequences were obtained from liver tumor tissue from sampling region 3. Subset noted: tumor region T3, left-lateral pole. V is TRBV29-1 and J is TRBJ2-5; D not certain. This receptor was obtained from a woman aged 55 to 70 with primary liver carcinoma and hepatitis B virus infection. CDR3 in amino acids: CSVEYPTQETQYI. CDR3 sequence (DNA): TGCAGCGTTGAATACCCCACCCAAGAGACCCAGTACATC.